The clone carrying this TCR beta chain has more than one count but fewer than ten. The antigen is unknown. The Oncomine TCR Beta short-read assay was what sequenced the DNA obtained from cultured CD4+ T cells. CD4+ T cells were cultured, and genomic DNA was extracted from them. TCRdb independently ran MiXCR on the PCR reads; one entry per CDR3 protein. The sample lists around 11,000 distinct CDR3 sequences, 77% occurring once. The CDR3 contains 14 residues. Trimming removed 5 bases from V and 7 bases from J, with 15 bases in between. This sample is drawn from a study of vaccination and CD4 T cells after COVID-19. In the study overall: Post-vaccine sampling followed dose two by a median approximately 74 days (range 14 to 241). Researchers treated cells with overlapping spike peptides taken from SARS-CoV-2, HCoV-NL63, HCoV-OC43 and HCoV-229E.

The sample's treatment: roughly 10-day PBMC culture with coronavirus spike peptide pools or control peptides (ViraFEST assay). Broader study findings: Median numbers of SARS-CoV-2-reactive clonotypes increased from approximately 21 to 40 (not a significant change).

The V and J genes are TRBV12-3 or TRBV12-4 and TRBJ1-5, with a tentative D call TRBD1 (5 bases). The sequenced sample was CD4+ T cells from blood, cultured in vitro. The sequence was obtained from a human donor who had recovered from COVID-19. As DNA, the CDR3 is TGTGCCAGCAGTCGGGTGGGGGGTTGGCAGCCCCAGCATTTT. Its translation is CASSRVGGWQPQHF.